Below are 25 T cell receptor beta chains sequenced from a single sample in a study of PD-L1 blockade in urothelial cancer. TCRdb's copy holds only in-frame clones and misses some; the assay was immunoSEQ multiplex PCR. This sample has some 120,000 clones, with 80% to 90% found just once. Time point meaning: peripheral blood 6 weeks after treatment start. The sequencing used PBMCs, collected around atezolizumab (anti-PD-L1) treatment. The receptors derive from a man aged 60 to 75 with urothelial cancer.

The rearrangement joins TRBV5-8 to TRBJ1-1; D is perhaps TRBD1 (5 bases). Per the germline V gene, CDR1 is SGHTS and CDR2 is YDEGEE. The CDR3 sequence is 13 residues long. V was pared by 4 bases and J by 11 bases, with 18 bases between. CDR3: CASSGNGTPYAFF. CDR3 sequence (DNA): TGTGCCAGCAGCGGTAACGGGACTCCCTATGCTTTCTTT.

This clone was seen more than once but under ten times. The chain joins TRBV29-1 to TRBJ1-1; no definite D call. This CDR3 is 13 amino acids long. Germline V gene lookup returns CDR1 SQVTM and CDR2 ANQGSEA. V lost 3 bases, J lost 0 bases, and 8 bases lay in between. CDR3 DNA: TGCAGCGTTGAGGGAGTCATGAACACTGAAGCTTTCTTT. It encodes CSVEGVMNTEAFF.

The chain employs TRBV5-4 and TRBJ2-7; 7 bases align to TRBD1. This CDR3 comprises 13 residues. Unmatched junction bases numbered 4, after V lost 4 bases and J lost 3 bases. The germline V gene encodes CDR1 SGHNT and CDR2 YYREEE (reference sequence). CDR3 in amino acids: CASSTDRVYEQYF. The CDR3, as DNA: TGTGCCAGCAGCACCGACAGGGTCTACGAGCAGTACTTC.

V is TRBV28 and J is TRBJ2-5, with 8 nucleotides matching TRBD1. Trimming cost V 7 bases and J 5 bases; bases outside gene matches: 6. From germline, CDR1 is MDHEN and CDR2 SYDVKM. The CDR3 runs 13 residues. This CDR3 is CASIAGGRETQYF. In DNA form, the CDR3 reads TGTGCCAGCATAGCAGGGGGCCGGGAGACCCAGTACTTC.

The rearrangement uses TRBV9 and TRBJ1-4; the D gene is possibly TRBD1 (6 bases). Germline V gene lookup returns CDR1 SGDLS and CDR2 YYNGEE. Trimming removed 0 bases from V and 8 bases from J, with 17 bases in between. This CDR3 comprises 16 residues. In DNA, the CDR3 is TGTGCCAGCAGCGTAGGAGGGGCGAGGGGGTACGAAAAACTGTTTTTT. This encodes CASSVGGARGYEKLFF. Based on the CDR3 plus reference TRBV9 and TRBJ1-4, the full variable domain is DSGVTQTPKHLITATGQRVTLRCSPRSGDLSVYWYQQSLDQGLQFLIQYYNGEERAKGNILERFSAQQFPDLHSELNLSSLELGDSALYFCASSVGGARGYEKLFFGSGTQLSVL.

This sequence joins TRBV7-3 and TRBJ2-2; 7 bases line up with TRBD2. This CDR3 has 14 residues. V lost 6 bases, J lost 0 bases, and 1 base stayed unmatched. Per germline, CDR1 SGHTA and CDR2 FQGTGA. The CDR3 DNA reads TGTGCCAGCAGGCTAGCGGCGAACACCGGGGAGCTGTTTTTT. It translates to CASRLAANTGELFF.

This clone was seen only once. The chain links TRBV7-3 to TRBJ2-6; no clear D gene. Looked up from germline, CDR1 is SGHTA and CDR2 is FQGTGA. V shed 5 bases and J shed 0 bases, with 17 bases lying between them. The CDR3 has 18 amino acids. This CDR3 reads CASSPRGARLSGANVLTF. In nucleotides, the CDR3 is TGTGCCAGCAGCCCCCGTGGAGCGAGGCTCTCTGGGGCCAACGTCCTGACTTTC.

The V call is TRBV5-8, the J call TRBJ2-5; 11 nucleotides agree with TRBD2. Unmatched junction bases numbered 9, after V lost 4 bases and J lost 4 bases. Germline lookup yields CDR1 SGHTS and CDR2 YDEGEE. The CDR3 contains 16 residues. The CDR3 sequence is CASSQDGSGRGETQYF. The CDR3 DNA is TGTGCCAGCAGCCAAGATGGTAGCGGGAGGGGAGAGACCCAGTACTTC.

This clone was seen just once. CDR3 bases: TGCGCCAGCAGGTCGGCGGGGACGTTACGAGATACGCAGTATTTT. Its protein is CASRSAGTLRDTQYF. V and J are TRBV5-1 and TRBJ2-3, with a tentative D call TRBD2 (6 bases). V was shortened by 5 bases and J by 5 bases, with 18 bases between the two germline ends. The CDR3 has 15 residues. The germline V gene encodes CDR1 SGHRS and CDR2 YFSETQ.

The chain's CDR3 is CSVGDRGHGELFF. The CDR3 DNA follows: TGCAGCGTAGGGGACAGGGGGCACGGGGAGCTGTTTTTT. This rearrangement joins TRBV29-1 to TRBJ2-2; 12 bases match TRBD1. The J segment lost 7 bases and the V segment lost 6 bases, leaving 3 bases of the junction unmatched. Germline V gene data show CDR1 as SQVTM and CDR2 as ANQGSEA. The length of the CDR3 is 13 residues.

The chain couples TRBV7-9 to TRBJ2-2; 13 nucleotides align to TRBD2. V shed 2 bases and J 6 bases; nucleotides not matched to a gene: 9. Germline assignment: CDR1 SEHNR and CDR2 FQNEAQ (reference sequence). The CDR3 extends over 18 amino acids. CDR3 DNA sequence: TGTGCCAGCAGCTTAACTAGCGGGGGGGCCCTTGTCCCCGGGGAGCTGTTTTTT. It is translated as CASSLTSGGALVPGELFF.

The chain carries TRBV2 and TRBJ2-7, with TRBD1 identical over 8 bases. Looked up from germline, CDR1 is SNHLY and CDR2 is FYNNEI. CDR3 length: 16 residues. V trimming: 6 bases; J trimming: 0 bases; junction bases outside the gene matches: 10. The CDR3 sequence: CASRKMGDRTSYEQYF. The CDR3 nucleotides are TGTGCCAGCAGAAAAATGGGGGACAGGACCTCCTACGAGCAGTACTTC.

The chain couples TRBV27 to TRBJ2-5; 9 nucleotides align to TRBD1. The length of the CDR3 is 15 residues. V lost 2 bases, J lost 5 bases, and 6 bases stayed unmatched. Per the germline V gene, CDR1 is MNHEY and CDR2 is SMNVEV (reference sequence). CDR3 in DNA: TGTGCCAGCAGTTTAGCCGGGACAGGGCAGGAGACCCAGTACTTC. The encoded protein is CASSLAGTGQETQYF.

This chain connects TRBV6-5 to TRBJ2-7; 7 bases match TRBD2. Germline V gene sequence: CDR1 MNHEY, CDR2 SVGAGI. The CDR3 has 12 amino acids. After removal of 4 bases from V and 5 bases from J, the junction contained 2 bases not matched to a gene. The CDR3 DNA reads TGTGCCAGCAGTTGGACTAGGGACGAGCAGTACTTC. As protein: CASSWTRDEQYF.

V usage is TRBV19 and J usage is TRBJ1-5, with D maybe TRBD1 (6 bases). The CDR3 extends over 13 amino acids. With 6 bases removed from V and 7 bases from J, the gap between germline ends came to 13 bases. Germline lookup yields CDR1 LNHDA and CDR2 SQIVND (reference sequence). The chain's CDR3 is CASSDRTDQPQHF. The CDR3, as DNA: TGTGCCAGTAGCGACAGGACTGACCAGCCCCAGCATTTT.

The V call is TRBV19, the J call TRBJ2-3; a possible D gene is TRBD2 (5 bases). The CDR3 length is 15 residues. Germline V gene data show CDR1 as LNHDA and CDR2 as SQIVND (reference sequence). The ends were cut back, 6 bases at V and 1 base at J, with 14 bases in the middle. CDR3 amino acids: CASRVGGSGTDTQYF. In nucleotides, the CDR3 is TGTGCCAGTAGAGTTGGTGGTAGCGGCACAGATACGCAGTATTTT.

V usage is TRBV28 and J usage is TRBJ1-5, with D tentatively TRBD1 (6 bases). V was cut by 4 bases and J by 4 bases, with 8 bases left in between. The V gene's germline CDR1 is MDHEN and CDR2 SYDVKM. The CDR3 consists of 13 residues. The CDR3 region is CASSSQGNQPQHF. CDR3 sequence (DNA): TGTGCCAGCAGTTCACAGGGAAATCAGCCCCAGCATTTT.

The V call is TRBV10-3, the J call TRBJ1-2; 9 bases line up with TRBD1. CDR1 is ENHRY, CDR2 SYGVKD, per germline. Trimming at V came to 3 bases and at J to 0 bases, leaving 5 bases not matched to a gene. CDR3 size: 16 residues. CDR3 DNA sequence: TGTGCCATCAGTGACCGCGGACAGGGGCCTAACTATGGCTACACCTTC. Translating it yields CAISDRGQGPNYGYTF.

CDR3 residues: CASSLVVGGGGTEAFF. The CDR3 DNA follows: TGTGCCAGCAGCTTGGTGGTCGGAGGGGGCGGCACTGAAGCTTTCTTT. The chain has TRBV5-5 and TRBJ1-1; the match to TRBD1 covers 7 bases. Per the germline V gene, CDR1 is SGHKS and CDR2 is YYEKEE (reference sequence). The CDR3 runs to 16 residues. The junction had 9 bases not matched to a gene; V was cut back by 0 bases and J by 4 bases.

The table lists this clone with a count of one. The chain is built from TRBV7-3 and TRBJ1-2; 10 bases fit TRBD1. The V gene's germline CDR1 is SGHTA and CDR2 FQGTGA. This CDR3 is built from 14 residues. J gave up 6 bases and V 4 bases, and 5 bases lay outside the gene matches. In DNA, the CDR3 is TGTGCCAGCAGCTCCGGGACAGGGGAGGATGGCTACACCTTC. Translating gives CASSSGTGEDGYTF.

This chain connects TRBV7-9 to TRBJ1-3; D uncertain. CDR3 length: 15 amino acids. Trimming pared 1 base from V and 4 bases from J, leaving 11 bases between. Looked up from germline, CDR1 is SEHNR and CDR2 is FQNEAQ (reference sequence). CDR3: CASSLDGSRGNTIYF. In nucleotides, the CDR3 is TGTGCCAGCAGCTTAGATGGTTCCAGGGGAAACACCATATATTTT.

V usage is TRBV9 and J usage is TRBJ1-3, with D unclear. The CDR3 runs 17 residues. Trimming stripped 0 bases from V and 4 bases from J, with 17 bases between. Per the germline V gene, CDR1 is SGDLS and CDR2 is YYNGEE. Here the CDR3 reads CASSVGGNGVRGNTIYF. CDR3 DNA: TGTGCCAGCAGCGTAGGAGGCAACGGTGTGCGGGGAAACACCATATATTTT.

The rearrangement uses TRBV7-9 and TRBJ1-1, with D possibly being TRBD1 (6 bases). Between the trimmed V and J ends, which lost 2 bases and 8 bases, there was a span of 15 bases. The CDR3 is 14 residues long. CDR1 SEHNR and CDR2 FQNEAQ come from the germline V gene (reference sequence). The CDR3 region has the DNA TGTGCCAGCAGCTTATATCCAGGGGTATTCGAAGCTTTCTTT. Protein: CASSLYPGVFEAFF.

This chain uses TRBV11-2 with TRBJ1-5; 9 nucleotides align to TRBD1. V gave up 4 bases and J gave up 6 bases; unmatched junction bases: 7. Germline V gene data show CDR1 as SGHAT and CDR2 as FQNNGV. The CDR3 is 15 residues long. Written as DNA, the CDR3 is TGTGCCAGCAGCTCCGGGACAGGGCCCGGTCAGCCCCAGCATTTT. Protein product: CASSSGTGPGQPQHF. Full variable domain (rest looked up from reference TRBV11-2 and TRBJ1-5): EAGVAQSPRYKIIEKRQSVAFWCNPISGHATLYWYQQILGQGPKLLIQFQNNGVVDDSQLPKDRFSAERLKGVDSTLKIQPAKLEDSAVYLCASSSGTGPGQPQHFGDGTRLSIL.

This chain links TRBV5-4 with TRBJ2-3; TRBD2 matches at 7 bases. The V gene's germline CDR1 is SGHNT and CDR2 YYREEE (reference sequence). CDR3 length: 15 amino acids. Losses at the gene ends were 4 bases for V and 8 bases for J; bases not matched to a gene: 13. As DNA, the CDR3 is TGTGCCAGCAGCAGCCCCGGGGGGAGGGCGGGTACGCAGTATTTT. Translating gives CASSSPGGRAGTQYF. The full variable domain, completed using reference TRBV5-4 and TRBJ2-3, is ETGVTQSPTHLIKTRGQQVTLRCSSQSGHNTVSWYQQALGQGPQFIFQYYREEENGRGNFPPRFSGLQFPNYSSELNVNALELDDSALYLCASSSPGGRAGTQYFGPGTRLTVL.